The rows below give T cell receptor beta chains drawn from one sample of a study of blood T cell repertoires in COVID-19. Assay: immunoSEQ multiplex PCR; the TCRdb copy retains only in-frame clones and omits some. The table records about 480,000 clones, around nine tenths of them present only once. The sample taken for sequencing was PBMCs or T cells enriched from blood (not recorded which). All receptors derive from a woman in her thirties or forties who had recovered from COVID-19. Each CDR3 is given with its conserved first and last residue.

V | length | CDR3
TRBV19 | 16 | CASSLGGRSNTGELFF
TRBV5-1 | 14 | CASSSSGSYETQYF
TRBV11-3 | 16 | CASSHRLAVGRDTQYF
TRBV5-1 | 16 | CASSLALLAGRETQYF
TRBV7-9 | 16 | CASSLSGATLNTEAFF
TRBV3-1/TRBV3-2 | 17 | CASSQGPGLGPPDTQYF
TRBV7-6 | 14 | CASSPTSGQETQYF
TRBV7-9 | 15 | CASLVSGSSYNEQFF
TRBV20-1 | 11 | CSASRAETQYF
TRBV20-1 | 14 | CSASPAAGPYEQYF
TRBV27 | 15 | CASSLYQGNSYGYTF
TRBV5-5 | 14 | CASSRQAGEGEQYF
TRBV2 | 15 | CASWGTGRVDYGYTF
TRBV4-3 | 16 | CASSQDFRGWYNEQFF
TRBV15 | 16 | CATSRDQAVLENEQYF
TRBV5-1 | 16 | CASSSETGTVYNEQFF
TRBV7-2 | 15 | CASSPMTGLRNTIYF
TRBV19 | 14 | CASTIRGAESEAFF
TRBV11-2 | 14 | CASSSGLAGAEQYF
TRBV5-1 | 14 | CASMVGQGNSPLHF
TRBV4-3 | 18 | CASSQDTGGFTYNSPLHF
TRBV11-2 | 14 | CASSPTGLPYEQYF
TRBV2 | 10 | CASRGSEAFF
TRBV30 | 13 | CAWSALFNSPLHF
TRBV14 | 14 | CASSRQDRVGKLFF
TRBV5-6 | 14 | CASSPDRDRGGYTF
TRBV19 | 16 | CASIPQGKSSYNEQFF
TRBV24-1 | 16 | CATSDSGFPSYNEQFF
TRBV5-4 | 14 | CASSRVGSVYGYTF
TRBV7-9 | 13 | CASSSTTGSPLHF
TRBV11-2 | 15 | CASSVGLAGGREQFF
TRBV24-1 | 13 | CATSDRAGRGYTF
TRBV7-2 | 12 | CASSPRLAGQFF
TRBV27 | 16 | CASSRQTGAGANVLTF
TRBV10-2 | 14 | CASSEGTSSDTQYF
TRBV11-3 | 15 | CASSPFGTSGNEQFF
TRBV29-1 | 12 | CSVAQSSYGYTF
TRBV24-1 | 21 | CATFERNSAEVWGGPNTEAFF
TRBV7-6 | 15 | CASSPTLTGNTEAFF
TRBV6-9 | 19 | CASSNLSGRPPMGFNEQFF
TRBV7-6 | 17 | CASSLVPGLAGTGELFF
TRBV5-6 | 12 | CASSLSGDTQYF
TRBV6-2/TRBV6-3 | 15 | CASSYIGSGIYEQYF
TRBV19 | 12 | CASENSSGRRIF
TRBV15 | 14 | CATSTRTGEETQYF
TRBV13 | 16 | CASSLRTGVRADTQYF
TRBV4-1 | 15 | CASSLGTRKGLEQFF
TRBV12-3/TRBV12-4 | 13 | CASSPQGGVEAFF
TRBV4-1 | 16 | CASSQVFRGLNTEAFF
TRBV6-2/TRBV6-3 | 14 | CASSRTPLSYEQYF
TRBV9 | 16 | CASSVGALAGGDTQYF
TRBV13 | 13 | CASSRSGQETQYF
TRBV5-1 | 15 | CASSPGGGQGDGYTF
TRBV12-5 | 16 | CASGLVSSGSAYEQYF
TRBV3-1/TRBV3-2 | 13 | CASSSGTGSEAFF
TRBV13 | 13 | CASSSQWGGRQYF
TRBV19 | 13 | CASSMDTSAEQYF
TRBV7-9 | 13 | CASSLVRLKGYTF
TRBV4-3 | 17 | CASSQEGLAGDGGELFF